Each of the 27 T cell receptor beta chains below was sequenced from the same sample in a study of blood T cell repertoires in COVID-19. The protocol was immunoSEQ multiplex PCR, while the TCRdb copy is restricted to in-frame clones and leaves out a portion. The data show 190,000 or so clones, with 70% to 85% seen just once and around an eighth held by the top ten. The sample comprised peripheral blood. The receptors stem from a man in his fifties who had recovered from COVID-19.

This clone was recorded once. The chain carries TRBV29-1 and TRBJ2-5, with D uncertain. This CDR3 contains 10 residues. The germline V and J ends were trimmed by 7 bases and 5 bases, with 8 bases remaining between them. Germline assignment: CDR1 SQVTM and CDR2 ANQGSEA. CDR3 sequence: CSGERETQYF. The CDR3 DNA sequence: TGCAGCGGTGAGAGGGAGACCCAGTACTTC. Combining the CDR3 with reference TRBV29-1 and TRBJ2-5 gives the whole variable domain SAVISQKPSRDICQRGTSLTIQCQVDSQVTMMFWYRQQPGQSLTLIATANQGSEATYESGFVIDKFPISRPNLTFSTLTVSNMSPEDSSIYLCSGERETQYFGPGTRLLVL.

The chain employs TRBV4-1 and TRBJ2-1; maybe TRBD2 (6 bases). V was pared by 3 bases and J by 10 bases, with 25 bases between. This CDR3 comprises 17 residues. Germline CDR1 is MGHRA and CDR2 is YSYEKL. The CDR3 loop is CASSHAQPGTSPPEQFF. For the CDR3, the DNA is TGCGCCAGCAGCCATGCCCAACCAGGAACTAGCCCCCCCGAGCAGTTCTTC.

V and J are TRBV7-2 and TRBJ2-6; weak D call: TRBD1 (6 bases). The V and J ends lost 4 bases and 8 bases respectively, with 15 bases between them. CDR3 length: 15 residues. Germline V gene lookup returns CDR1 SGHTA and CDR2 FQGNSA. CDR3: CASSWQQGRSNVLTF. The CDR3 DNA follows: TGTGCCAGCAGCTGGCAACAGGGTCGGTCCAACGTCCTGACTTTC.

This chain links TRBV11-2 with TRBJ2-2; D remains unclear. Looked up from germline, CDR1 is SGHAT and CDR2 is FQNNGV. V dropped 1 base and J dropped 1 base, with 4 bases sitting between them. CDR3 length equals 14 residues. The DNA for the CDR3 is TGTGCCAGCAGCTTAGTAGAGAACACCGGGGAGCTGTTTTTT. It translates to CASSLVENTGELFF.

J is TRBJ2-1 and V is TRBV24-1, with 7 bases fitting TRBD2. The CDR3 length is 18 residues. V was pared by 0 bases and J by 0 bases, with 7 bases of the junction left unmatched. CDR1 KGHDR and CDR2 SFDVKD come from the germline V gene. CDR3 sequence reads: CATSDLQAGVASYNEQFF. The CDR3, as DNA: TGTGCCACCAGTGATTTGCAGGCGGGAGTGGCCTCCTACAATGAGCAGTTCTTC.

V is TRBV18 and J is TRBJ2-2, with a weak D call TRBD2 (6 bases). V dropped 1 base and J dropped 0 bases, with 9 bases sitting between them. CDR3 length equals 16 residues. The germline gives CDR1 KGHSH, CDR2 LQKENI. The CDR3 DNA reads as TGTGCCAGCTCACCACAGGGGACTTCGAACACCGGGGAGCTGTTTTTT. Translated: CASSPQGTSNTGELFF.

This clone was detected once. Other nucleotide sequences in the sample specify the same CDR3. The chain uses TRBV11-3 and TRBJ2-3, with 9 bases identical to TRBD2. In germline, CDR1 is SGHNT, CDR2 YENEEA. This CDR3 comprises 15 residues. V trimming: 1 base; J trimming: 1 base; junction bases outside the gene matches: 0. The CDR3 DNA is TGTGCCAGCAGCTTAGGGACTAGCGGCACAGATACGCAGTATTTT. This codes for CASSLGTSGTDTQYF.

The chain joins TRBV7-2 to TRBJ1-2, with D hard to call. V shed 4 bases and J shed 6 bases, with 9 bases lying between them. The CDR3 is 12 amino acids. Germline assignment: CDR1 SGHTA and CDR2 FQGNSA. CDR3 in amino acids: CASSSRVDGYTF. The CDR3 nucleotides read TGTGCCAGCAGCTCCCGGGTAGATGGCTACACCTTC.

V usage is TRBV18 and J usage is TRBJ2-7, with 7 nucleotides matching TRBD2. CDR1 is KGHSH and CDR2 is LQKENI in the germline V gene. With 2 bases clipped from V and 3 bases from J, the junction kept 4 bases outside the gene matches. This CDR3 has 14 amino acids. The CDR3 protein is CASSPASGNYEQYF. CDR3 DNA: TGTGCCAGCTCACCAGCTAGCGGAAACTACGAGCAGTACTTC.

V is TRBV5-4 and J is TRBJ2-3; the match to TRBD1 covers 10 bases. The trim removed 5 bases at V and 9 bases at J, leaving 15 bases unmatched. This CDR3 region has 16 residues. The germline CDR1 and CDR2 sequences are SGHNT and YYREEE (reference sequence). The DNA of the CDR3 is TGTGCCAGCAGAGCCCCCGGGACAGGGGATGGGGACACGCAGTATTTT. This sequence encodes CASRAPGTGDGDTQYF.

The chain joins TRBV27 to TRBJ2-3; maybe TRBD1 (5 bases). CDR3 length: 16 residues. Per germline, CDR1 MNHEY and CDR2 SMNVEV (reference sequence). Trimming removed 3 bases from V and 0 bases from J, with 13 bases in between. CDR3 loop: CASSFGPDRSTDTQYF. The CDR3 DNA reads as TGTGCCAGCAGTTTCGGGCCCGACAGAAGCACAGATACGCAGTATTTT.

This chain joins TRBV27 and TRBJ2-7; 12 nucleotides align to TRBD2. CDR3 length: 15 amino acids. The V gene's germline CDR1 is MNHEY and CDR2 SMNVEV (reference sequence). Trimming took 6 bases from V and 4 from J; bases not matched to a gene: 7. The CDR3 sequence is CASSRRLAGVYEQYF. The DNA of the CDR3 is TGTGCCAGCAGCCGTAGACTAGCGGGAGTGTACGAGCAGTACTTC.

This clone has just one count. The rearrangement uses TRBV18 and TRBJ1-3, with D possibly being TRBD1 (5 bases). The CDR3 spans 15 residues. The V and J ends lost 6 bases and 3 bases respectively, with 15 bases between them. The germline V gene has CDR1 KGHSH and CDR2 LQKENI. The CDR3 reads CASSNQGVIGNTIYF. The CDR3 DNA sequence: TGTGCCAGCTCCAACCAAGGGGTAATTGGAAACACCATATATTTT.

This chain uses TRBV27 with TRBJ2-1, with TRBD2 matching over 12 bases. Germline loops: CDR1 MNHEY, CDR2 SMNVEV (reference sequence). Trimming took 5 bases from V and 8 from J; bases not matched to a gene: 4. CDR3 length: 14 residues. This CDR3 reads CASSRTSGIYEQFF. The CDR3 nucleotides read TGTGCCAGCAGTAGGACTAGCGGGATATATGAGCAGTTCTTC.

The chain has TRBV28 and TRBJ2-7; 9 bases align to TRBD1. The CDR3 runs 14 residues. Looked up from germline, CDR1 is MDHEN and CDR2 is SYDVKM. V lost 6 bases, J lost 0 bases, and 3 bases stayed unmatched. CDR3 in DNA: TGTGCCAGCAGACCGACAGGGGGCTCCTACGAGCAGTACTTC. This gives the protein CASRPTGGSYEQYF. The full variable domain, in which reference TRBV28 and TRBJ2-7 provide the parts outside the CDR3, is DVKVTQSSRYLVKRTGEKVFLECVQDMDHENMFWYRQDPGLGLRLIYFSYDVKMKEKGDIPEGYSVSREKKERFSLILESASTNQTSMYLCASRPTGGSYEQYFGPGTRLTVT.

This clone was counted ten times or more. The chain recombines TRBV7-2 with TRBJ2-7; a possible D gene is TRBD2 (6 bases). The V and J ends lost 1 base and 5 bases respectively, with 12 bases between them. Germline assignment: CDR1 SGHTA and CDR2 FQGNSA. The CDR3 length is 14 residues. CDR3 loop: CASSLGPGTDEQYF. The CDR3 bases are TGTGCCAGCAGCTTAGGGCCAGGGACTGACGAGCAGTACTTC.

This clone was detected once. The rearrangement uses TRBV28 and TRBJ2-7; 9 bases agree with TRBD1. CDR3 size: 15 residues. Trimming cost V 1 base and J 7 bases; bases outside gene matches: 8. The germline gives CDR1 MDHEN, CDR2 SYDVKM. In DNA form, the CDR3 reads TGTGCCAGCAGTTTATTGACAGGGGGGAATCGGGAGCAGTACTTC. Amino acid sequence: CASSLLTGGNREQYF.

J is TRBJ2-3 and V is TRBV18; D is ambiguous. This CDR3 contains 14 residues. The V end lost 2 bases, the J end lost 2 bases, and 8 bases lay between the germline ends. Germline CDR1 is KGHSH and CDR2 is LQKENI. CDR3 in amino acids: CASSPDQNTDTQYF. CDR3 nucleotides: TGTGCCAGCTCACCAGATCAGAACACAGATACGCAGTATTTT.

This rearrangement joins TRBV7-2 to TRBJ2-7, with D maybe TRBD2 (6 bases). The CDR3 loop spans 16 amino acids. Germline V gene sequence: CDR1 SGHTA, CDR2 FQGNSA. The V gene lost 5 bases and the J gene lost 4 bases, with 21 bases spanning the gap. DNA of the CDR3: TGTGCCAGCAGCATTAGCGGAGGGATGGTCGAGTACGAGCAGTACTTC. Amino acid sequence: CASSISGGMVEYEQYF.

This clone was observed a handful of times. The chain is built from TRBV29-1 and TRBJ1-5; unclear D gene. CDR1 is SQVTM and CDR2 is ANQGSEA in the germline V gene. Trimming took off 8 bases at V and 6 bases at J, with 17 bases between the two ends. The CDR3 length is 13 residues. This CDR3 reads CSFPPGRGQPQHF. The DNA of the CDR3 is TGCAGCTTCCCCCCAGGACGGGGTCAGCCCCAGCATTTT.

J is TRBJ2-1 and V is TRBV5-6; TRBD2 matches 13 bases. Germline values: CDR1 SGHDT, CDR2 YYEEEE. V trimming: 1 base; J trimming: 6 bases; junction bases outside the gene matches: 4. The CDR3 contains 16 residues. The CDR3 region is CASSLRTSGSANEQFF. CDR3 bases: TGTGCCAGCAGCTTGCGGACTAGCGGGAGTGCCAATGAGCAGTTCTTC.

The gene calls are TRBV12-3 or TRBV12-4 and TRBJ1-3, with D unresolved. The CDR3 length is 12 residues. Trimming took 6 bases from V and 4 from J, leaving 7 bases between them. Here the CDR3 reads CASSRQGNTIYF. In DNA form, the CDR3 reads TGTGCCAGCAGCCGCCAGGGAAACACCATATATTTT.

This sequence joins TRBV19 and TRBJ2-3; 10 nucleotides agree with TRBD2. V dropped 2 bases and J dropped 6; count of bases not matched to a gene: 8. Germline CDR1 is LNHDA and CDR2 is SQIVND (reference sequence). The CDR3 spans 16 residues. CDR3 region: CASSIWASGSPDTQYF. As DNA, the CDR3 is TGTGCCAGTAGTATATGGGCTAGCGGGAGTCCGGATACGCAGTATTTT.

The chain links TRBV24-1 to TRBJ1-5; 8 nucleotides align to TRBD1. CDR1 is KGHDR and CDR2 is SFDVKD in the germline V gene. Unmatched junction bases numbered 14, after V lost 8 bases and J lost 0 bases. The CDR3 runs 18 residues. The CDR3 sequence: CATIQRDRSCYSNQPQHF. DNA for the CDR3: TGTGCCACCATACAACGGGACAGGTCGTGTTATAGCAATCAGCCCCAGCATTTT.

V usage is TRBV11-2 and J usage is TRBJ2-3; D unresolved. This CDR3 comprises 12 residues. Germline CDR1 and CDR2: SGHAT and FQNNGV. The V end was cut by 6 bases, the J end by 2 bases, with 6 bases between. The CDR3 DNA is TGTGCCAGCAGTCTAGACACAGATACGCAGTATTTT. It specifies CASSLDTDTQYF.

J is TRBJ1-1 and V is TRBV27, with D unresolved. This CDR3 spans 15 amino acids. V shed 3 bases and J shed 4 bases, with 15 bases lying between them. Per the germline V gene, CDR1 is MNHEY and CDR2 is SMNVEV (reference sequence). CDR3 region: CASSLIGPRGTEAFF. In nucleotides, the CDR3 is TGTGCCAGCAGTTTGATAGGGCCACGGGGCACTGAAGCTTTCTTT.

The J gene is TRBJ1-1, the V gene TRBV19; 9 bases are shared with TRBD1. Losses at the gene ends were 8 bases for V and 0 bases for J; bases not matched to a gene: 7. The CDR3 loop spans 15 amino acids. Germline values: CDR1 LNHDA, CDR2 SQIVND (reference sequence). CDR3 DNA: TGTGCCAGTGGCGGACAGGGGACGATGAACACTGAAGCTTTCTTT. It is translated as CASGGQGTMNTEAFF.